One sample yielded the 24 T cell receptor beta chains listed below, sequenced in a study of blood T cells in healthy people across ages. A second PCR, run for about 7 to 11 cycles, used a sample-barcoded 5' primer plus a J-beta primer mix. Using its own MiXCR run on the 5' RACE reads, TCRdb lists one record per CDR3 protein. This table holds roughly 1.6 million distinct CDR3 sequences, 30% to 35% found once. Specimen: blood. The receptors derive from a woman under 40 in good health.

The chain joins TRBV2 to TRBJ2-1; D gene unclear. The length of the CDR3 is 13 residues. Deletions cut 7 bases from V and 3 bases from J, with 10 bases between. Looked up from germline, CDR1 is SNHLY and CDR2 is FYNNEI. CDR3 bases: TGTGCCAGCACCCTCAGCGTCTACAATGAGCAGTTCTTC. It specifies CASTLSVYNEQFF.

A remark on this clonotype: Because the CDR3 is missing its conserved closing phenylalanine or tryptophan, this is likely a read error. The chain recombines TRBV4-2 with TRBJ2-2, with no clear D. This CDR3 spans 12 amino acids. Trimming stripped 3 bases from V and 5 bases from J, with 4 bases between. Germline lookup yields CDR1 LGHNA and CDR2 YNFKEQ. The CDR3 bases are TGTGCCAGCAGCCACGGGACCGGGGAGCTGTTTTGT. Protein: CASSHGTGELFC.

This clonotype has only a few counts. V and J are TRBV5-1 and TRBJ2-5; TRBD2 agrees at 9 bases. The CDR3 extends over 16 amino acids. V shed 0 bases, J shed 6 bases, and the junction held 9 bases outside the gene matches. Germline V gene sequence: CDR1 SGHRS, CDR2 YFSETQ. CDR3 nucleotide sequence: TGCGCCAGCAGCTTGGTGGCGGGGGGGTCGGGAAAGACCCAGTACTTC. It yields the protein CASSLVAGGSGKTQYF.

The chain combines TRBV28 with TRBJ1-1; TRBD1 aligns across 8 bases. The CDR3 loop spans 16 amino acids. V was clipped by 0 bases and J by 3 bases; unmatched bases: 6. Germline-derived CDR1 and CDR2 are MDHEN and SYDVKM. The CDR3 protein is CASSLWRTGLDTEAFF. The CDR3 nucleotides read TGTGCCAGCAGTTTATGGAGGACAGGGTTGGACACTGAAGCTTTCTTT. The variable domain in full, with the rest retrieved from reference TRBV28 and TRBJ1-1, is DVKVTQSSRYLVKRTGEKVFLECVQDMDHENMFWYRQDPGLGLRLIYFSYDVKMKEKGDIPEGYSVSREKKERFSLILESASTNQTSMYLCASSLWRTGLDTEAFFGQGTRLTVV.

This chain uses TRBV28 with TRBJ2-3, with D perhaps TRBD1 or TRBD2 (8 bases each). This CDR3 has 20 amino acids. Deletions cut 6 bases from V and 2 bases from J, with 30 bases between. The germline CDR1 and CDR2 sequences are MDHEN and SYDVKM. The CDR3 sequence: CASSPGTGKYGREDTDTQYF. Here the CDR3 DNA reads TGTGCCAGCAGCCCCGGGACAGGCAAATATGGGCGGGAGGACACAGATACGCAGTATTTT.

The rearrangement joins TRBV7-2 to TRBJ1-2, with D uncertain. V was trimmed by 5 bases and J by 2 bases, leaving 12 bases between them. Germline lookup yields CDR1 SGHTA and CDR2 FQGNSA. CDR3 length equals 14 residues. The CDR3 region is CASSPGGWNYGYTF. The CDR3 DNA follows: TGTGCCAGCAGCCCCGGCGGGTGGAACTATGGCTACACCTTC.

This clonotype was found many times. This sequence joins TRBV6-1 and TRBJ2-7; D call uncertain. The germline V gene has CDR1 MNHNS and CDR2 SASEGT. Between the trimmed V and J ends, which lost 5 bases and 4 bases, there was a span of 6 bases. This CDR3 is 11 amino acids long. CDR3 amino acids: CASSTFYEQYF. The CDR3 bases are TGTGCCAGCAGTACCTTTTACGAGCAGTACTTC.

This clonotype was seen only a few times. V usage is TRBV27 and J usage is TRBJ2-1; D is possibly TRBD1 (6 bases). V was trimmed by 5 bases and J by 4 bases, leaving 15 bases between them. In germline, CDR1 is MNHEY, CDR2 SMNVEV (reference sequence). The CDR3 is 15 residues long. The CDR3 region has the DNA TGTGCCAGCAGTCCGGGGACAAACCCTTACAATGAGCAGTTCTTC. It specifies CASSPGTNPYNEQFF.

V usage is TRBV7-3 and J usage is TRBJ2-2; D tentatively reads TRBD1 or TRBD2 (6 bases each). The CDR3 length is 16 residues. CDR1 is SGHTA, CDR2 FQGTGA, per germline. V lost 2 bases and J 4 bases, leaving 14 bases between the germline ends. The CDR3 is CASSLGRGHGTGELFF. The CDR3 DNA is TGTGCCAGCAGCTTAGGACGGGGGCATGGCACCGGGGAGCTGTTTTTT.

V usage is TRBV2 and J usage is TRBJ2-5; the match to TRBD2 covers 9 bases. V dropped 7 bases and J dropped 6; count of bases not matched to a gene: 9. Germline V gives CDR1 SNHLY, CDR2 FYNNEI. There are 14 residues in the CDR3. The CDR3 here is CASTQAGGGKTQYF. CDR3 coding DNA: TGTGCCAGCACTCAAGCGGGAGGCGGAAAGACCCAGTACTTC.

With respect to this clonotype: One end of the junction does not line up with germline, which may come from a read error. This chain connects TRBV29-1 to TRBJ1-5, with a tentative D call TRBD1 (6 bases). The CDR3 length is 13 residues. CDR1 SQVTM and CDR2 ANQGSEA come from the germline V gene. CDR3 sequence: CGVADRGLWPQHF. Written as DNA, the CDR3 is TGCGGCGTTGCGGACAGAGGCCTATGGCCCCAGCATTTT.

CDR3 sequence reads: CASRGQNYNEQFF. The DNA for the CDR3 is TGCGCCAGCAGAGGTCAGAACTACAATGAGCAGTTCTTC. This chain joins TRBV5-1 and TRBJ2-1; D is unresolved. This CDR3 region has 13 residues. Between the trimmed V and J ends, which lost 5 bases and 3 bases, there was a span of 9 bases. Looked up from germline, CDR1 is SGHRS and CDR2 is YFSETQ.

This clonotype was found a few times. The chain uses TRBV7-9 and TRBJ2-3; 9 bases are a match to TRBD2. J was trimmed by 4 bases and V by 2 bases; bases with no gene match: 13. This CDR3 is built from 18 residues. From germline, CDR1 is SEHNR and CDR2 FQNEAQ (reference sequence). CDR3 in DNA: TGTGCCAGCAGCTTACTTGCGGGTAGCGGGAGAACTTCAGATACGCAGTATTTT. This sequence encodes CASSLLAGSGRTSDTQYF.

The CDR3 DNA sequence: TGCGCCAGCAGCCAGGACAGGGGCATGAATCAGCCCCAGCATTTT. Protein product: CASSQDRGMNQPQHF. The rearrangement joins TRBV4-1 to TRBJ1-5, with 9 bases matching TRBD1. V lost 3 bases, J lost 4 bases, and 4 bases stayed unmatched. CDR1 and CDR2 (germline): MGHRA, YSYEKL. The CDR3 loop spans 15 amino acids.

Ten or more counts support this clonotype. The chain recombines TRBV3-1 with TRBJ2-1, with TRBD1 identical over 7 bases. This CDR3 has 14 residues. The germline V gene has CDR1 LGHDT and CDR2 YNNKEL (reference sequence). The junction had 3 bases not matched to a gene; V was cut back by 2 bases and J by 5 bases. The CDR3 region has the DNA TGTGCCAGCAGCCAAACAGGGGTAAACAATGAGCAGTTCTTC. Translating gives CASSQTGVNNEQFF.

The V and J genes are TRBV7-8 and TRBJ1-5, with D possibly TRBD1 on 5 matching bases. V was cut by 5 bases and J by 10 bases, with 15 bases left in between. This CDR3 contains 13 residues. Germline loops: CDR1 SGHVS, CDR2 FQNEAQ. Written as DNA, the CDR3 is TGTGCCAGCAGCCCTGATTGGGGGGGTCCCCAGCATTTT. Amino acid sequence: CASSPDWGGPQHF.

The chain recombines TRBV12-3 or TRBV12-4 with TRBJ2-3; TRBD1 matches at 7 bases. J lost 2 bases, V lost 5 bases, and 10 bases had no gene match. This CDR3 comprises 16 residues. CDR3 bases: TGTGCCAGCAGTCCCCTACAGGGGACGTACACAGATACGCAGTATTTT. Protein product: CASSPLQGTYTDTQYF.

This clonotype appeared a few times. The chain employs TRBV6-1 and TRBJ2-3; D is unclear. Germline values: CDR1 MNHNS, CDR2 SASEGT. V gave up 5 bases and J gave up 4 bases, with 13 bases separating them. The CDR3 loop spans 14 amino acids. The CDR3 loop is CASSPTYSADTQYF. The CDR3 DNA follows: TGTGCCAGCAGTCCGACCTATTCGGCAGATACGCAGTATTTT.

This clonotype was picked up a small number of times. This chain connects TRBV12-3 or TRBV12-4 to TRBJ2-2; D could derive from TRBD1 or TRBD2 (6 bases each). This CDR3 contains 16 residues. The ends were cut back, 3 bases at V and 1 base at J, with 12 bases in the middle. Here the CDR3 DNA reads TGTGCCAGCAGTTTCCTGGGGGGCCTGAACACCGGGGAGCTGTTTTTT. It specifies CASSFLGGLNTGELFF.

This clonotype was seen a handful of times. The chain combines TRBV29-1 with TRBJ2-6; D gene ambiguous. The V gene lost 1 base and the J gene lost 2 bases, with 21 bases spanning the gap. This CDR3 has 19 residues. The V gene's germline CDR1 is SQVTM and CDR2 ANQGSEA. The CDR3 DNA follows: TGCAGCGTTGAAGGTGTCCCAGCCCAAGAAATCCCTGGGGCCAACGTCCTGACTTTC. Residues: CSVEGVPAQEIPGANVLTF.

The V gene is TRBV9, the J gene TRBJ2-5, with 14 bases that match TRBD2. Judging by the DNA end, TRBJ2-7 fits better; the J call may be wrong. The CDR3 runs to 15 residues. CDR1 SGDLS and CDR2 YYNGEE come from the germline V gene. This chain's CDR3 is CASSSLGTSGSEQYF. The DNA for the CDR3 is TGTGCCAGCAGCTCCCTTGGGACTAGCGGGAGCGAGCAGTACTTC.

A single count supports this clonotype. The chain has TRBV29-1 and TRBJ1-2; D call uncertain. Germline assignment: CDR1 SQVTM and CDR2 ANQGSEA. V lost 5 bases and J lost 3, with 16 bases in between. This CDR3 comprises 14 residues. CDR3 coding DNA: TGCAGCGTTCTCATATACGACGGGGACTATGGCTACACCTTC. Amino acid sequence: CSVLIYDGDYGYTF.

There are a few counts of this clonotype. The CDR3 nucleotides are TGCAGTGCTAGCCCTTTGCCAGGGGGCTCATTTCGCTCCCCGAACACTGAAGCTTTCTTT. This encodes CSASPLPGGSFRSPNTEAFF. The chain employs TRBV20-1 and TRBJ1-1, with 8 nucleotides matching TRBD1. Trimming at V came to 3 bases and at J to 1 base, leaving 22 bases not matched to a gene. Germline V gene sequence: CDR1 DFQATT, CDR2 SNEGSKA (reference sequence). This CDR3 comprises 20 residues.

This clonotype was observed a handful of times. This rearrangement joins TRBV5-1 to TRBJ1-1; TRBD1 might be the D (5 bases). CDR1 is SGHRS and CDR2 is YFSETQ in the germline V gene. V was shortened by 4 bases and J by 4 bases, with 14 bases between the two germline ends. The CDR3 has 14 amino acids. The CDR3, as DNA: TGCGCCAGCAGCGCCGGGGGGGTTGTCACTGAAGCTTTCTTT. It is translated as CASSAGGVVTEAFF.